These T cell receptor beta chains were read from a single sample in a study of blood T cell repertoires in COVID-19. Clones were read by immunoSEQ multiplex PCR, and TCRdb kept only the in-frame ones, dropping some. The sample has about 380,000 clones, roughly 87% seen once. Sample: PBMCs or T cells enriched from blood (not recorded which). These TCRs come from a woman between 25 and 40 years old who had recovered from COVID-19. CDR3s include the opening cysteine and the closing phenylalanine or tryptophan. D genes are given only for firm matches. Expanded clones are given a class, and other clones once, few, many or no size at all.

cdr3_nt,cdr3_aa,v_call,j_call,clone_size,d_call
TGTGCCAGCAGCTTAGTGGACACGAGTTACGAGCAGTACTTC,CASSLVDTSYEQYF,TRBV7-9,TRBJ2-7,NA,NA
TGTGCCAGCAGCGTAGCTTCACAGGGGGGTGGCTATGGCTACACCTTC,CASSVASQGGGYGYTF,TRBV9,TRBJ1-2,NA,TRBD1
TGTGCCAGTGATGGAGGAAACACTGAAGCTTTCTTT,CASDGGNTEAFF,TRBV2,TRBJ1-1,NA,NA
TGTGCCAGCAGACTACAGGGGATGGAGACTGAAGCTTTCTTT,CASRLQGMETEAFF,TRBV2,TRBJ1-1,NA,TRBD1
TGTGCCAGCTCACCACCGAGGGACAGGTTGAGCGGCTACACCTTC,CASSPPRDRLSGYTF,TRBV18,TRBJ1-2,NA,TRBD1
TGTGCCAGCAGCGTCCTAATACCCAGGGGTGGCTACACCTTC,CASSVLIPRGGYTF,TRBV7-9,TRBJ1-2,NA,NA
TGTGCCAGTAGTTTTGGACTAACGTCCGCCGGGGAGCTGTTTTTT,CASSFGLTSAGELFF,TRBV19,TRBJ2-2,many,NA
TGTGCCAGCAGCTGGGGGGGAGGTCACGGTGAAAAACTGTTTTTT,CASSWGGGHGEKLFF,TRBV5-4,TRBJ1-4,NA,NA
TGTGCCAGCACCCTAATGGGAGGTTCGCCTGAAGCTTTCTTT,CASTLMGGSPEAFF,TRBV5-4,TRBJ1-1,NA,NA
TGTGCCAGCAGAGAGCGGGGGGGCAATGAGCAGTTCTTC,CASRERGGNEQFF,TRBV5-4,TRBJ2-1,NA,TRBD2
TGTGCCTGGAGTGTTCTGGACTACACAGATACGCAGTATTTT,CAWSVLDYTDTQYF,TRBV30,TRBJ2-3,NA,NA
TGTGCCAGCTCATCTACTAGCGGGAGGAGGAATACGCAGTATTTT,CASSSTSGRRNTQYF,TRBV18,TRBJ2-3,NA,TRBD2
TGTGCTAGTGGTTTGGTAGGAGGGGCGGGCAGGGGGATGCATGGCTACACCTTC,CASGLVGGAGRGMHGYTF,TRBV12-5,TRBJ1-2,NA,TRBD1